This T cell receptor beta chain is from a study of T cell clonality in common variable immunodeficiency. Whole-study results and caveats: Compared with controls, CVID subjects had fewer shared TCRbeta clones. CVID subjects showed higher TCRbeta clonality than healthy controls.

Some clones are missing from TCRdb's copy, which holds only in-frame ones; the method was immunoSEQ multiplex PCR. Recorded here are around 50,000 clones, none singletons. Germline V gene data show CDR1 as DFQATT and CDR2 as SNEGSKA (reference sequence). The CDR3 length is 14 residues. Trimming left V 1 base short and J 4 bases short, with 13 bases between. Most patients and controls had Caucasian heritage. Many counts were recorded for this clone. Its target is unknown. Read sequence stops 3 residues before the CDR3 end, and the germline J gene provides the missing end. The gene calls are TRBV20-1 and TRBJ2-5; TRBD2 is a possible D gene (6 bases). The source is a person aged 18 to 75 in good health. Input material: peripheral blood mononuclear cells. CDR3: CSARANQGGETQYF. Incomplete CDR3 DNA: TGCAGTGCTAGAGCCAACCAGGGAGGAGAGACC.